Shown below are 13 T cell receptor beta chains from a single sample sequenced in a study of tumor-infiltrating lymphocytes in primary liver carcinoma. The roughly 18-34 mg bulk tissue piece was not sorted before simultaneous RNA and DNA extraction. The authors made TCR beta cDNA from approximately 500 ng total RNA with a constant-region primer. Three-round nested multiplex PCR performed with slightly modified ARM-PCR produced the TCR beta libraries. TRBV1-TRBV30 forward and Cbeta reverse primers drove the first two roughly 9-cycle rounds. MiXCR, run by TCRdb on the multiplex PCR reads, gives a single entry per CDR3 protein. The sample holds around 60,000 distinct CDR3 sequences, roughly two thirds seen once. Source material: liver tumor tissue from sampling region 4. Regarding subset: tumor region T4, right-lateral pole. These receptors originate from a man in his forties with primary liver carcinoma and hepatitis B virus infection.

The J gene is TRBJ2-1, the V gene TRBV12-3 or TRBV12-4; 8 bases align to TRBD2. The CDR3 has 15 amino acids. V gave up 5 bases and J gave up 13 bases; unmatched junction bases: 16. CDR3: CASSLTGGPANGQFF. CDR3 bases: TGTGCCAGCAGTCTTACGGGAGGGCCCGCAAATGGACAGTTCTTC.

This clonotype was observed once. Since a much larger clone is just one base distant, this may be a read error. CDR3 loop: CVSSQGGGYNEQFF. The CDR3 nucleotides are TGCGTCAGCAGCCAGGGGGGAGGGTACAATGAGCAGTTCTTC. This chain links TRBV4-1 with TRBJ2-1; possibly TRBD1 or TRBD2 for D (7 bases each). The CDR3 is 14 amino acids. Germline values: CDR1 MGHRA, CDR2 YSYEKL.

The J gene is TRBJ2-1, the V gene TRBV5-8; 11 bases map to TRBD2. Germline CDR1 SGHTS, CDR2 YDEGEE. V was clipped by 2 bases and J by 3 bases; unmatched bases: 7. The CDR3 has 17 amino acids. The CDR3 DNA follows: TGTGCCAGCAGCTTCAATAGCGGGAGGGCCGTCTACAATGAGCAGTTCTTC. This sequence encodes CASSFNSGRAVYNEQFF.

The chain recombines TRBV6-1 with TRBJ2-7; D may be TRBD2 (5 bases). The CDR3 covers 15 residues. Trimming took off 5 bases at V and 4 bases at J, with 18 bases between the two ends. The germline CDR1 and CDR2 sequences are MNHNS and SASEGT. CDR3: CASSSGLAEVYEQYF. The CDR3 coding sequence is TGTGCCAGCAGTTCTGGACTGGCGGAAGTATACGAGCAGTACTTC.

This clonotype was recorded once. The chain recombines TRBV6-2 or TRBV6-3 with TRBJ2-3, with 10 bases that match TRBD2. Trimming cost V 0 bases and J 5 bases; bases outside gene matches: 14. This CDR3 comprises 19 residues. CDR1 MNHEY and CDR2 SVGEGT come from the germline V gene. The CDR3 loop reads CASSYSSASGGFGGDTQYF. CDR3 coding DNA: TGTGCCAGCAGTTACTCTTCGGCTAGCGGGGGCTTCGGTGGAGATACGCAGTATTTT.

The chain carries TRBV14 and TRBJ2-1, with D perhaps being TRBD1 or TRBD2 (5 bases each). The CDR3 loop spans 14 amino acids. CDR1 is SGHDN, CDR2 FVKESK, per germline. V gave up 4 bases and J gave up 5 bases, with 12 bases separating them. In DNA, the CDR3 is TGTGCCAGCAGCCCATGGGGGTTTCACAATGAGCAGTTCTTC. It specifies CASSPWGFHNEQFF.

Concerning this clonotype: The junction shows a germline mismatch at one end, possibly a read error. The chain combines TRBV29-1 with TRBJ2-7, with 8 bases lining up with TRBD1. The CDR3 contains 13 residues. From germline, CDR1 is SQVTM and CDR2 ANQGSEA. The CDR3 is CSAGQEVSYEQYF. The DNA of the CDR3 is TGCAGCGCGGGACAGGAGGTCTCCTACGAGCAATACTTC.

Regarding this clonotype: This CDR3 is missing its conserved last phenylalanine or tryptophan, likely due to a read error. V is TRBV5-5 and J is TRBJ1-5; 7 bases line up with TRBD1. The CDR3 extends over 15 amino acids. Germline-derived CDR1 and CDR2 are SGHKS and YYEKEE (reference sequence). The CDR3 nucleotides are TGTGTCAGCAGCCTAAATGGACAGGTTCAACAGCCCCAGCATTCT. It specifies CVSSLNGQVQQPQHS.

This clonotype was seen only a few times. The chain joins TRBV6-5 to TRBJ1-2; D call uncertain. The V gene's germline CDR1 is MNHEY and CDR2 SVGAGI. The CDR3 has 13 residues. The V and J ends lost 6 bases and 1 base respectively, with 9 bases between them. CDR3 loop: CASRTGINYGYTF. For the CDR3, the DNA is TGTGCCAGCAGGACGGGGATTAACTATGGCTACACCTTC.

In its sample, this clonotype was seen many times. This rearrangement joins TRBV25-1 to TRBJ1-2; 10 bases agree with TRBD1. CDR1 and CDR2 (germline): MGHDK, SYGVNS. The CDR3 length is 14 residues. The junction had 6 bases not matched to a gene; V was cut back by 6 bases and J by 5 bases. CDR3 coding DNA: TGTGCCAGCAGCCCGGGACAGGGGACTTATGGCTACACCTTC. This sequence encodes CASSPGQGTYGYTF.

As concerns this clonotype: Its ends do not fully match the called genes, so a read error is possible. V usage is TRBV6-2 or TRBV6-3 and J usage is TRBJ2-5; the D gene could be TRBD1 or TRBD2 (5 bases each). Germline V gives CDR1 MNHEY, CDR2 SVGEGT. There are 18 residues in the CDR3. The CDR3 reads CACSSHPRGLLYQETQYF. CDR3 coding DNA: TGTGCCTGCAGTTCCCATCCTCGGGGCCTCCTGTACCAAGAGACCCAGTACTTC.

About this clonotype itself: With a much larger clone just one base away, this may be a read error. The chain employs TRBV7-9 and TRBJ2-7, with D possibly matching TRBD2 (6 bases). There are 15 residues in the CDR3. Germline V lookup: CDR1 SEHNR, CDR2 FQNEAQ (reference sequence). The V end was cut by 3 bases, the J end by 0 bases, with 12 bases between. The CDR3 nucleotides are TGTGCCAGCAGCTTGACAAAGCGGGTCTCCTACGAGCAGTACTTC. Amino acids: CASSLTKRVSYEQYF.

This clonotype was detected ten times or more. This chain uses TRBV29-1 with TRBJ2-5, with 8 bases that match TRBD2. The CDR3 is 13 residues long. Germline values: CDR1 SQVTM, CDR2 ANQGSEA. The trim removed 5 bases at V and 1 base at J, leaving 3 bases unmatched. The CDR3 region is CSVQRGTQETQYF. The CDR3 region has the DNA TGCAGCGTTCAGCGGGGGACCCAAGAGACCCAGTACTTC.